The 9 T cell receptor beta chains below were found in one sample sequenced in a study of blood T cell repertoires in COVID-19. Sequencing was performed with immunoSEQ multiplex PCR; in TCRdb, only in-frame clones are kept and a portion is missing. The repertoire consists of about 200,000 clones, with about 85% occurring once and the leading ten covering around 5.9%. Sequences were obtained from peripheral blood. These TCRs come from a woman aged 35 to 49 with COVID-19, enrolled during active disease.

The chain employs TRBV18 and TRBJ1-1; 7 bases fit TRBD1. V lost 5 bases to trimming and J lost 3 bases; unmatched junction nucleotides: 6. Germline V CDR1 and CDR2: KGHSH, LQKENI. CDR3 size: 14 residues. CDR3 protein: CASSTGTEHTEAFF. The CDR3 nucleotides read TGTGCCAGCTCAACCGGGACAGAACACACTGAAGCTTTCTTT.

This clone was found once. This chain uses TRBV6-2 or TRBV6-3 with TRBJ1-1; D gene uncertain. The CDR3 extends over 13 amino acids. V was trimmed by 3 bases and J by 3 bases, leaving 8 bases between them. Germline lookup yields CDR1 MNHEY and CDR2 SVGEGT. CDR3 coding DNA: TGTGCCAGCAGTTATATGCGGGACACTGAAGCTTTCTTT. As protein: CASSYMRDTEAFF.

The genes are TRBV29-1 and TRBJ1-1, with TRBD1 matching 8 bases. CDR3 length equals 13 residues. V lost 6 bases and J lost 3; bases outside the gene matches: 6. Looked up from germline, CDR1 is SQVTM and CDR2 is ANQGSEA. The CDR3 loop is CSVGQGKDTEAFF. DNA of the CDR3: TGCAGCGTCGGACAGGGTAAGGACACTGAAGCTTTCTTT.

The gene calls are TRBV3-1 (or the pseudogene TRBV3-2) and TRBJ2-7; D remains unclear. Between the trimmed V and J ends, which lost 1 base and 5 bases, there was a span of 9 bases. CDR1 LGHDT and CDR2 YNNKEL come from the germline V gene (reference sequence). This CDR3 has 13 residues. The CDR3 spells CASSQVRRDEQYF. The CDR3 DNA reads as TGTGCCAGCAGCCAAGTTCGTCGGGACGAGCAGTACTTC.

This sequence joins TRBV3-1 (or the pseudogene TRBV3-2) and TRBJ1-5; 9 nucleotides match TRBD1. Looked up from germline, CDR1 is LGHDT and CDR2 is YNNKEL (reference sequence). The CDR3 length is 14 residues. Trimming took 6 bases from V and 5 from J; bases not matched to a gene: 5. The CDR3 is CASRGQGGDQPQHF. The DNA for the CDR3 is TGTGCCAGCAGGGGACAGGGAGGAGATCAGCCCCAGCATTTT.

In its sample, this clone was seen once. The chain couples TRBV10-1 to TRBJ1-2, with 7 bases that match TRBD1. CDR1 WNHNN and CDR2 SYGVQD come from the germline V gene (reference sequence). V lost 6 bases, J lost 6 bases, and 7 bases stayed unmatched. This CDR3 is built from 13 residues. The CDR3, as DNA: TGCGCCAGCAGACACTTAGGGGGCAATGGCTACACCTTC. Protein product: CASRHLGGNGYTF.

This chain uses TRBV11-1 with TRBJ1-1; no firm D call. Germline lookup yields CDR1 SGHAT and CDR2 FQDESV (reference sequence). The CDR3 is 14 amino acids. The V and J ends lost 5 bases and 2 bases respectively, with 12 bases between them. The CDR3 reads CASSVTARNTEAFF. DNA for the CDR3: TGTGCCAGCAGCGTTACCGCCAGAAACACTGAAGCTTTCTTT.

In DNA form, the CDR3 reads TGTGCCAGCCGGACAGGGGTAGACACCGGGGAGCTGTTTTTT. Translating gives CASRTGVDTGELFF. This chain joins TRBV18 and TRBJ2-2; 9 bases agree with TRBD1. V lost 8 bases to trimming and J lost 3 bases; unmatched junction nucleotides: 4. Germline V gene lookup returns CDR1 KGHSH and CDR2 LQKENI. This CDR3 has 14 amino acids.

CDR3 amino acids: CASSQGPGYNYGYTF. In nucleotides, the CDR3 is TGCGCCAGCAGCCAAGGTCCGGGGTATAACTATGGCTACACCTTC. The chain couples TRBV4-3 to TRBJ1-2; D gene uncertain. The CDR3 consists of 15 residues. Trimming stripped 1 base from V and 1 base from J, with 10 bases between. Germline V gives CDR1 LGHNA, CDR2 YSLEER.